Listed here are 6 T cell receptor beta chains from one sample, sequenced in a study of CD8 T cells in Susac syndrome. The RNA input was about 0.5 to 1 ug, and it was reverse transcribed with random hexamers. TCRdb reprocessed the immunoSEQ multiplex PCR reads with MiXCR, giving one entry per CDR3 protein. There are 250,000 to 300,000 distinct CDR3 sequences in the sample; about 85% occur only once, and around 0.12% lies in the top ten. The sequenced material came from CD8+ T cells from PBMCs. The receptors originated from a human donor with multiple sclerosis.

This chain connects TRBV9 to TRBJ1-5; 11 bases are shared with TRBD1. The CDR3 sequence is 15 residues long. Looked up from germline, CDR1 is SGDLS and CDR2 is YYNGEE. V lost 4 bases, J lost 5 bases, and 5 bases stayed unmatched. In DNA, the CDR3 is TGTGCCAGCAGCTTACAGGGACAGGGGGATCAGCCCCAGCATTTT. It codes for CASSLQGQGDQPQHF.

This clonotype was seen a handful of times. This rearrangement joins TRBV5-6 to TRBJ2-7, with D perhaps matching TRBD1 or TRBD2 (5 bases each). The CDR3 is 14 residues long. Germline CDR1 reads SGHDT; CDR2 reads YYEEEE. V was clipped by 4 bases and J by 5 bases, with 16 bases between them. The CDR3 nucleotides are TGTGCCAGCAGCCCCGACGGGGCCGACCACGAGCAGTACTTC. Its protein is CASSPDGADHEQYF.

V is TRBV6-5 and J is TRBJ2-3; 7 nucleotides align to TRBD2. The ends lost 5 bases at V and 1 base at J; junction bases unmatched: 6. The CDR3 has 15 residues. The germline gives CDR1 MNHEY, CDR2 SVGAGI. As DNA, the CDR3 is TGTGCCAGCAGTCATAATCTAGCGGGCACAGATACGCAGTATTTT. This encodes CASSHNLAGTDTQYF.

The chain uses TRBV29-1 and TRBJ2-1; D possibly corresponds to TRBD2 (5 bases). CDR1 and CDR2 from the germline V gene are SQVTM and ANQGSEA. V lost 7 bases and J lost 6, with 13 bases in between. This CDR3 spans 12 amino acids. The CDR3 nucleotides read TGCAGCGCCATTACTAGATTCAATGAGCAGTTCTTC. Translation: CSAITRFNEQFF.

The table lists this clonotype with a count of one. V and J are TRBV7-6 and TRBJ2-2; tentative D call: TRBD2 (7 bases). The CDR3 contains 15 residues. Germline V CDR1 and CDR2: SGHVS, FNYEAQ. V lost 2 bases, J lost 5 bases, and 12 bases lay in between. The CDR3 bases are TGTGCCAGCAGCTTACGGAGGGGGGGAACCGGGGAGCTGTTTTTT. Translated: CASSLRRGGTGELFF.

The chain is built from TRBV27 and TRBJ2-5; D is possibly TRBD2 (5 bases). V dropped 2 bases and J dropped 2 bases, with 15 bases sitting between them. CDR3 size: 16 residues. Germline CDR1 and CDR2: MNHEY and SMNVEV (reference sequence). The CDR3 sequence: CASSLPWRAPQETQYF. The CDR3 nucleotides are TGTGCCAGCAGTTTACCCTGGCGGGCCCCGCAAGAGACCCAGTACTTC.